These T cell receptor beta chains were read from a single sample in a study of technical replicates of blood from a handful of donors. Only in-frame clones appear in the TCRdb table, and some are missing; sequencing was by immunoSEQ multiplex PCR. Of approximately 87,000 clones in the sample, approximately 91% were seen once. Specimen: T cells isolated from PBMCs. The receptor source for this set is a human donor in good health. Some clones in this sample may be carry-over from other donors' samples. Each CDR3 is given with its conserved first and last residue. D genes are given only for firm matches. Where a row states a size, it is once, few, many or the class of an expanded clone; other rows omit it.

CDR3 DNA: TGCAGCGTTGTACTGCTAGCGATACGCACAGATACGCAGTATTTT; CDR3 protein: CSVVLLAIRTDTQYF; J gene: TRBJ2-3; clone size: NA; D gene: NA; V gene: TRBV29-1
CDR3 DNA: TGTGCCAGCAGCTTAAGCGGGAGCGCCAATGAGCAGTTCTTC; CDR3 protein: CASSLSGSANEQFF; J gene: TRBJ2-1; clone size: NA; D gene: TRBD2; V gene: TRBV7-9
CDR3 DNA: TGCAGCGTTGAAGAATCAGGTACCTACACTGAAGCTTTCTTT; CDR3 protein: CSVEESGTYTEAFF; J gene: TRBJ1-1; clone size: once; D gene: NA; V gene: TRBV29-1
CDR3 DNA: TGTGCCAGCAGCTTAGGGGCGGGAGGGCCAAATACGCAGTATTTT; CDR3 protein: CASSLGAGGPNTQYF; J gene: TRBJ2-3; clone size: NA; D gene: TRBD2; V gene: TRBV7-9
CDR3 DNA: TGTGCCATCAGTGAGTCCGGAGAGTACTCAATTGGCTACACCTTC; CDR3 protein: CAISESGEYSIGYTF; J gene: TRBJ1-2; clone size: NA; D gene: NA; V gene: TRBV10-3
CDR3 DNA: TGCGCCAGCAGCCAAGATGGATGGGGCCCAGGACAGGGACCTTGGGGGAACACTGAAGCTTTCTTT; CDR3 protein: CASSQDGWGPGQGPWGNTEAFF; J gene: TRBJ1-1; clone size: NA; D gene: TRBD1; V gene: TRBV4-3
CDR3 DNA: TGTGCCAGCAGTGAGCCGGGACTAGCCAATGAGCAGTTCTTC; CDR3 protein: CASSEPGLANEQFF; J gene: TRBJ2-1; clone size: NA; D gene: TRBD2; V gene: TRBV25-1
CDR3 DNA: TGTGCCAGCAGTTTAACAGGGCTTGGAAACACCATATATTTT; CDR3 protein: CASSLTGLGNTIYF; J gene: TRBJ1-3; clone size: NA; D gene: NA; V gene: TRBV28
CDR3 DNA: TGTGCCAGCAGCGGGCCCAGGTCGGGACAGCCAGATGGCTACACCTTC; CDR3 protein: CASSGPRSGQPDGYTF; J gene: TRBJ1-2; clone size: NA; D gene: TRBD1; V gene: TRBV9
CDR3 DNA: TGCGCCAGCAGCCAAGGGTTTCAGAACGGAGACTACACCTTC; CDR3 protein: CASSQGFQNGDYTF; J gene: TRBJ1-2; clone size: NA; D gene: NA; V gene: TRBV4-3
CDR3 DNA: TGTGCCAGCAGTTCTTTACCGGTTGAGCAGTTCTTC; CDR3 protein: CASSSLPVEQFF; J gene: TRBJ2-1; clone size: NA; D gene: NA; V gene: TRBV28
CDR3 DNA: TGCAGCGTTGAAAATTTAAGCGGGAGTCCCATGTTGTGTAATGAAAAACTGTTTTTT; CDR3 protein: CSVENLSGSPMLCNEKLFF; J gene: TRBJ1-4; clone size: NA; D gene: NA; V gene: TRBV29-1
CDR3 DNA: TGCGCCAGCAGCCCACCCCAAGAAAGACAGGGTCTAGACTTC; CDR3 protein: CASSPPQERQGLDF; J gene: TRBJ2-7; clone size: NA; D gene: TRBD1; V gene: TRBV5-1
CDR3 DNA: TGTGCCAGCAGCGTAGAGAGGGAGCGGGAGGGCCGGAATGAGCAGTTCTTC; CDR3 protein: CASSVEREREGRNEQFF; J gene: TRBJ2-1; clone size: once; D gene: TRBD2; V gene: TRBV9
CDR3 DNA: TGTGCCAGCAGCGTCGACAGGGACACTGAAGCTTTCTTT; CDR3 protein: CASSVDRDTEAFF; J gene: TRBJ1-1; clone size: NA; D gene: TRBD1; V gene: TRBV6-6
CDR3 DNA: TGTGCCAGCAGCGTAGGGAGGTCGAGCTCCTACAATGAGCAGTTCTTC; CDR3 protein: CASSVGRSSSYNEQFF; J gene: TRBJ2-1; clone size: NA; D gene: NA; V gene: TRBV9
CDR3 DNA: TGTGCCTGGAGTGTTGGGGCACAGAACACTGAAGCTTTCTTT; CDR3 protein: CAWSVGAQNTEAFF; J gene: TRBJ1-1; clone size: few; D gene: NA; V gene: TRBV30
CDR3 DNA: TGTGCCAGCAGCCCTAAGACAGTAGCGGGAGACACCGGGGAGCTGTTTTTT; CDR3 protein: CASSPKTVAGDTGELFF; J gene: TRBJ2-2; clone size: NA; D gene: TRBD2; V gene: TRBV5-6
CDR3 DNA: TGTGCCATCATGGAGGATTCCTACGAGCAGTACTTC; CDR3 protein: CAIMEDSYEQYF; J gene: TRBJ2-7; clone size: once; D gene: NA; V gene: TRBV10-3
CDR3 DNA: TGTGCCAGCAGCTCACCGGGACAGGCCGTCTATGGCTACACCTTC; CDR3 protein: CASSSPGQAVYGYTF; J gene: TRBJ1-2; clone size: NA; D gene: TRBD1; V gene: TRBV11-2
CDR3 DNA: TGTGCCAGCAGCTCCCAACAGGGCTCTGGAAACACCATATATTTT; CDR3 protein: CASSSQQGSGNTIYF; J gene: TRBJ1-3; clone size: NA; D gene: NA; V gene: TRBV5-4
CDR3 DNA: TGCGCCAGCAGCCAACGGGAGGGGGGGACAGATACGCAGTATTTT; CDR3 protein: CASSQREGGTDTQYF; J gene: TRBJ2-3; clone size: once; D gene: TRBD2; V gene: TRBV4-1
CDR3 DNA: TGTGCCAGCACCCCCAAAGGGGGCGGGGAGACCCAGTACTTC; CDR3 protein: CASTPKGGGETQYF; J gene: TRBJ2-5; clone size: NA; D gene: TRBD1; V gene: TRBV5-4
CDR3 DNA: TGCGCCAGCAGCCAAGAGCATCTAGCGGGAGTTCTCTACAATGAGCAGTTCTTC; CDR3 protein: CASSQEHLAGVLYNEQFF; J gene: TRBJ2-1; clone size: NA; D gene: TRBD2; V gene: TRBV4-1
CDR3 DNA: TGTGCCAGCAGTTACTCGGGACTAGCGACTGAGGGTACGCAGTATTTT; CDR3 protein: CASSYSGLATEGTQYF; J gene: TRBJ2-3; clone size: NA; D gene: TRBD2; V gene: TRBV6-5
CDR3 DNA: TGCAGCGCCCGGTCGGGGACAGGGGGCACTGAAGCTTTCTTT; CDR3 protein: CSARSGTGGTEAFF; J gene: TRBJ1-1; clone size: once; D gene: TRBD1; V gene: TRBV29-1
CDR3 DNA: TGTGCCAGCAGTTTATATACGGGTCTCGGGGCCAACGTCCTGACTTTC; CDR3 protein: CASSLYTGLGANVLTF; J gene: TRBJ2-6; clone size: NA; D gene: NA; V gene: TRBV27
CDR3 DNA: TGCAGCGTTGTCGGCACTGAAGCTTTCTTT; CDR3 protein: CSVVGTEAFF; J gene: TRBJ1-1; clone size: NA; D gene: NA; V gene: TRBV29-1
CDR3 DNA: TGTGCCATCAGTGAAGGCCAGGGCATCGGAAACACCATATATTTT; CDR3 protein: CAISEGQGIGNTIYF; J gene: TRBJ1-3; clone size: NA; D gene: NA; V gene: TRBV10-3
CDR3 DNA: TGTGCCAGCAGCTCGAGGATGGACAGGGGGCTCGACAATGAGCAGTTCTTC; CDR3 protein: CASSSRMDRGLDNEQFF; J gene: TRBJ2-1; clone size: NA; D gene: TRBD1; V gene: TRBV13